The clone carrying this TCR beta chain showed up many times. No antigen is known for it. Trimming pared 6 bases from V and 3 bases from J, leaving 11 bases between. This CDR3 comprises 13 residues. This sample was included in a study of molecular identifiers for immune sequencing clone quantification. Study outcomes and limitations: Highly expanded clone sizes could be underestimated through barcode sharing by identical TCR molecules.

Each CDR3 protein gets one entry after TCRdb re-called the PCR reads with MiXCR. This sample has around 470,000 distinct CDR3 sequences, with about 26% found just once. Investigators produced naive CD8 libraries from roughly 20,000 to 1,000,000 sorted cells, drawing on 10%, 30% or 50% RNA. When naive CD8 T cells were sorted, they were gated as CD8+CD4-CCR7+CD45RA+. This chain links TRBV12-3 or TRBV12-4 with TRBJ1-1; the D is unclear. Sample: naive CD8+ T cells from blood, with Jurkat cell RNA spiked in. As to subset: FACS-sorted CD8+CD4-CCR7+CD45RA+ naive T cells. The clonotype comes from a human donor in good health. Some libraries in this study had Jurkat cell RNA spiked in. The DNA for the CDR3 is TGTGCCAGCAGGCTCGTCGGGGACACTGAAGCTTTCTTT. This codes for CASRLVGDTEAFF.